These 23 T cell receptor beta chains were all obtained from the same sample, sequenced in a study of tissue T cells after allogeneic stem cell transplantation. The repertoire was sequenced with immunoSEQ multiplex PCR; TCRdb's copy has only in-frame clones and lacks some. The sample gives some 6,600 clones, 45% to 50% of which show up once; roughly 8% is in the top ten. This sample's time point: mouse harvest day 7 after allogeneic transplant. Each mouse received 10^7 T-cell-depleted marrow cells plus 10^6 splenic CD5+ T cells by tail vein. The source material was lymph node tissue. The receptors here all came from a female BALB/c mouse given C57BL/6 T cells with graft-versus-host disease after an allogeneic hematopoietic cell transplant.

Details on this clone: The gene names given are mouse names. The read ends 1 residue early relative to the CDR3; the germline J gene fills the gap. V gene TRBV15 combines with J gene TRBJ2-1; D is unclear. The CDR3 has 13 amino acids. Germline CDR1 and CDR2: SGHND and FRSKSL. V was clipped by 1 base and J by 2 bases, with 3 bases between them. The CDR3 bases that were read are TGTGCCAGCAGTTTAGGACACTATGCTGAGCAGTTC. This gives the protein CASSLGHYAEQF. The entire CDR3 is CASSLGHYAEQFF.

This clone turned up a few times. Here the gene names and germline are mouse. The read gets to within 1 residue of the CDR3 end, and the germline J gene fills in the rest. The chain employs TRBV5 and TRBJ1-1; tentative D call: TRBD1 (6 bases). V was clipped by 4 bases and J by 0 bases, with 12 bases between them. CDR1 and CDR2 from the germline V gene are LGHNA and YNLKQL (reference sequence). CDR3 length equals 15 residues. CDR3 protein: CASSLGTNANTEVFF. The sequenced CDR3 bases are TGTGCCAGCAGCCTCGGGACAAATGCAAACACAGAAGTCTTC.

Note on this clone: Gene names and germline refer to mouse. Read coverage stops 1 residue before the CDR3 terminus; the germline J gene supplies the remainder. V usage is TRBV26 and J usage is TRBJ2-1; perhaps TRBD1 as D (5 bases). V lost 3 bases, J lost 6 bases, and 6 bases lay in between. This CDR3 is built from 12 residues. Germline lookup yields CDR1 KGHPV and CDR2 FQNQEV (reference sequence). The part of the CDR3 DNA that was read is TGTGCCAGCAGTCTTCAGGGTGCTGAGCAGTTC. It encodes CASSLQGAEQF. The complete CDR3 sequence is CASSLQGAEQFF. Filled out from reference TRBV26 and TRBJ2-1, the complete variable domain reads NSKVIQTPRYLVKGQGQKAKMRCIPEKGHPVVFWYQQNKNNEFKFLINFQNQEVLQQIDMTEKRFSAECPSNSPCSLEIQSSEAGDSALYLCASSLQGAEQFFGPGTRLTVL.

A word on this clone: Mouse germline and gene names are used. The read terminates 1 residue before the CDR3 end, so the remaining end is supplied by the germline J gene. The chain combines TRBV13-1 with TRBJ2-7; 11 bases line up with TRBD2. Germline trimming cut 3 bases from V and 4 bases from J; bases unmatched to any gene: 3. CDR1 NSHNY and CDR2 SYGAGN come from the germline V gene. The CDR3 consists of 14 residues. The sequenced part of the CDR3 DNA is TGTGCCAGCAGTGGGGGACTGGGGGTATATGAACAGTAC. Protein sequence: CASSGGLGVYEQY. In full, the CDR3 reads CASSGGLGVYEQYF.

Remarks on this clone: Genes and germline come from the mouse. Read data end 1 residue before the CDR3 end; the end is taken from the germline J gene. The chain links TRBV4 to TRBJ2-5; 10 positions match TRBD2. J lost 6 bases, V lost 4 bases, and 1 base had no gene match. In germline, CDR1 is LGHDT, CDR2 YNNKQL (reference sequence). CDR3 length equals 13 residues. The DNA read from the CDR3 is TGTGCCAGCAGCTTACTGGGGGGGGACACCCAGTAC. This translates into CASSLLGGDTQY. The full-length CDR3 reads as CASSLLGGDTQYF.

On this clone: The gene symbols are mouse symbols. The CDR3 extends 1 residue past the end of the read, so its final part is completed from the germline J gene. The genes are TRBV13-3 and TRBJ2-4, with TRBD2 matching over 7 bases. The junction had 2 bases not matched to a gene; V was cut back by 4 bases and J by 3 bases. CDR1 is NNHDY, CDR2 SYVADS, per germline. The CDR3 runs 13 residues. The sequenced CDR3 bases are TGTGCCAGCAGTTGGACTGGACAAAACACCTTGTAC. Protein sequence: CASSWTGQNTLY. The full CDR3 reads CASSWTGQNTLYF.

As concerns this clone: Gene names are the mouse ones. The read ends 1 residue before the CDR3 terminus; that terminus is restored from the germline J gene. The chain combines TRBV29 with TRBJ1-4; the D gene is possibly TRBD1 (6 bases). The CDR3 is 14 amino acids. The V end lost 3 bases, the J end lost 7 bases, and 12 bases lay between the germline ends. The germline V gene has CDR1 MSHET and CDR2 SYDVDS. The sequenced part of the CDR3 DNA is TGTGCTAGCAGTTTGAACAGGGAGAGCGAAAGATTATTT. Its translation is CASSLNRESERLF. In full, the CDR3 reads CASSLNRESERLFF. The variable domain in full, completed from reference TRBV29 and TRBJ1-4, reads DMKVTQMPRYLIKRMGENVLLECGQDMSHETMYWYRQDPGLGLQLIYISYDVDSNSEGDIPKGYRVSRKKREHFSLILDSAKTNQTSVYFCASSLNRESERLFFGHGTKLSVL.

This clone was seen only a few times. Mismatch with germline at one junction end may stem from a read error. Mouse gene names and germline throughout. Read sequence stops 1 residue before the CDR3 end, and the germline J gene provides the missing end. V usage is TRBV20 and J usage is TRBJ2-1; TRBD2 matches at 11 bases. CDR3 length: 14 residues. Germline V CDR1 and CDR2: GFQATS, STVNSAI. This CDR3 is CGAWDWGNYAEQFF. Partial CDR3 DNA: TGTGGTGCTTGGGACTGGGGGAACTATGCTGAGCAGTTC. The full variable domain, its missing parts supplied by reference TRBV20 and TRBJ2-1, is GALVYQYPRRTICKSGTSMRMECQAVGFQATSVAWYRQSPQKTFELIALSTVNSAIKYEQNFTQEKFPISHPNLSFSSMTVLNAYLEDRGLYLCGAWDWGNYAEQFFGPGTRLTVL.

This clone showed up just a few times. Gene names are mouse gene names. The read falls 1 residue short of the CDR3 end, and the missing part is taken from the germline J gene. This sequence joins TRBV26 and TRBJ2-2; D unclear. V was shortened by 2 bases and J by 4 bases, with 2 bases between the two germline ends. Germline V gene sequence: CDR1 KGHPV, CDR2 FQNQEV (reference sequence). There are 12 residues in the CDR3. CDR3 DNA (partial): TGTGCCAGCAGTCTGGGCACCGGGCAGCTCTAC. Amino acids: CASSLGTGQLY. The whole CDR3 protein reads CASSLGTGQLYF.

A word on this clone: The genes are named according to mouse. The CDR3 is cut off 1 residue early in the read; its end comes from the germline J gene. This chain joins TRBV19 and TRBJ2-4; 8 positions agree with TRBD1. CDR1 and CDR2 (germline): FNHDT, SITEND (reference sequence). With V trimmed by 3 bases and J by 6 bases, 3 bases remained unmatched. The CDR3 is made up of 13 amino acids. CDR3 protein: CASSKDRENTLYF. The sequenced part of the CDR3 DNA is TGTGCCAGCAGTAAGGACAGGGAGAACACCTTGTAC.

On this clone: Mouse names are used for the genes. The read gets to within 1 residue of the CDR3 end, and the germline J gene fills in the rest. This chain uses TRBV4 with TRBJ2-7, with 9 positions matching TRBD2. This CDR3 spans 14 amino acids. The germline V gene has CDR1 LGHDT and CDR2 YNNKQL (reference sequence). V gave up 5 bases and J gave up 2 bases; unmatched junction bases: 4. The CDR3 reads CASSIRDWAYEQYF. Incomplete CDR3 DNA: TGTGCCAGCAGCATCCGGGACTGGGCCTATGAACAGTAC.

A few counts support this clone. Germline and genes here are mouse. CDR3: CGARTGVYAEQFF. The part of the CDR3 DNA that was read is TGTGGTGCTAGGACTGGGGTCTATGCTGAGCAGTTC. V gene TRBV20 combines with J gene TRBJ2-1; TRBD2 agrees at 7 bases. From the germline J gene comes the end of the CDR3, since the read stops 1 residue before it. V lost 2 bases, J lost 3 bases, and 1 base stayed unmatched. Germline loops: CDR1 GFQATS, CDR2 STVNSAI. The CDR3 spans 13 residues.

As to this clone: Any gene name here is a mouse gene name. The read ends 1 residue early relative to the CDR3; the germline J gene fills the gap. The genes are TRBV13-3 and TRBJ2-1; TRBD2 matches 8 bases. Looked up from germline, CDR1 is NNHDY and CDR2 is SYVADS. This CDR3 has 11 residues. Trimming took 7 bases from V and 6 from J; bases not matched to a gene: 0. CDR3 sequence: CASWGGAEQFF. CDR3 bases read: TGTGCCAGCTGGGGGGGTGCTGAGCAGTTC.

In regard to this clone: Mouse names are used for the genes. The read gets to within 1 residue of the CDR3 end, and the germline J gene fills in the rest. V and J are TRBV26 and TRBJ1-2; no definite D call. The germline V gene has CDR1 KGHPV and CDR2 FQNQEV (reference sequence). V was shortened by 1 base and J by 0 bases, with 6 bases between the two germline ends. This CDR3 is 14 amino acids long. The covered CDR3 bases are TGTGCCAGCAGTCTGTTCGGGGCAAACTCCGACTACACC. Translated: CASSLFGANSDYT. From start to end, the CDR3 is CASSLFGANSDYTF.

Concerning this clone: Gene and germline names: mouse. Read sequence stops 1 residue before the CDR3 end, and the germline J gene provides the missing end. The chain joins TRBV26 to TRBJ1-1; TRBD1 might be the D (5 bases). The V end was cut by 3 bases, the J end by 2 bases, with 7 bases between. CDR3 size: 13 residues. The germline gives CDR1 KGHPV, CDR2 FQNQEV (reference sequence). CDR3 sequence reads: CASSLRDNTEVFF. CDR3 DNA, as far as it was read: TGTGCCAGCAGTCTCCGGGACAACACAGAAGTCTTC.

Concerning this clone: Gene names and germline refer to mouse. The read is 1 residue too short to cover the CDR3 end, so that end is filled in from the germline J gene. The gene calls are TRBV16 and TRBJ1-1; 7 bases are shared with TRBD1. Looked up from germline, CDR1 is SGHSA and CDR2 is FRNQAP. CDR3 length: 14 amino acids. Trimming at V came to 5 bases and at J to 0 bases, leaving 3 bases not matched to a gene. The CDR3 protein is CASSHGTANTEVFF. CDR3 DNA (partial): TGTGCAAGCAGCCATGGGACAGCAAACACAGAAGTCTTC.

This clone occurred a few times. Gene names are the mouse ones. The CDR3 region is CASSLWDQNTLYF. CDR3 DNA (partial): TGTGCCAGCAGTCTGTGGGATCAAAACACCTTGTAC. The chain combines TRBV26 with TRBJ2-4, with no clear D. The DNA ends 1 residue before the CDR3 does, and the rest of the CDR3 is filled in from the germline J gene. V was clipped by 1 base and J by 2 bases, with 4 bases between them. Germline CDR1 reads KGHPV; CDR2 reads FQNQEV (reference sequence). CDR3 length: 13 amino acids.

In regard to this clone: Germline and genes here are mouse. The read finishes 1 residue shy of the CDR3 end, and the germline J gene is used to complete it. V usage is TRBV12-1 and J usage is TRBJ1-4; D gene unclear. This CDR3 has 12 amino acids. Deletions cut 2 bases from V and 6 bases from J, with 6 bases between. Germline V gives CDR1 SGHSN, CDR2 HYEKVE. The CDR3 region is CASSPGHERLFF. The CDR3 DNA, read in part, is TGTGCCAGCTCTCCCGGCCACGAAAGATTATTT.

About this clone: The gene names given are mouse names. The CDR3 end is not reached by the read, which stops 1 residue before it; the germline J gene fills it in. This chain connects TRBV26 to TRBJ2-5, with D uncertain. The germline V gene encodes CDR1 KGHPV and CDR2 FQNQEV (reference sequence). Trimming took off 4 bases at V and 5 bases at J, with 4 bases between the two ends. The CDR3 loop spans 11 amino acids. The CDR3 here is CASSRGDTQYF. The CDR3 DNA, read in part, is TGTGCCAGCAGTCGTGGAGACACCCAGTAC. The whole variable domain, remainder taken from reference TRBV26 and TRBJ2-5, is NSKVIQTPRYLVKGQGQKAKMRCIPEKGHPVVFWYQQNKNNEFKFLINFQNQEVLQQIDMTEKRFSAECPSNSPCSLEIQSSEAGDSALYLCASSRGDTQYFGPGTRLLVL.

A note on this clone: Genes here carry mouse names. The read ends 1 residue before the CDR3 terminus; that terminus is restored from the germline J gene. The chain couples TRBV26 to TRBJ2-3, with D unresolved. The CDR3 is 14 amino acids. V lost 2 bases to trimming and J lost 0 bases, with 6 bases between them. Looked up from germline, CDR1 is KGHPV and CDR2 is FQNQEV (reference sequence). This chain's CDR3 is CASSLLVSAETLYF. The part of the CDR3 DNA that was read is TGTGCCAGCAGTCTGCTGGTTAGTGCAGAAACGCTGTAT. The full variable domain, in which reference TRBV26 and TRBJ2-3 provide the parts outside the CDR3, is NSKVIQTPRYLVKGQGQKAKMRCIPEKGHPVVFWYQQNKNNEFKFLINFQNQEVLQQIDMTEKRFSAECPSNSPCSLEIQSSEAGDSALYLCASSLLVSAETLYFGSGTRLTVL.

With regard to this clone: The gene names given are mouse names. The read finishes 1 residue shy of the CDR3 end, and the germline J gene is used to complete it. The chain carries TRBV26 and TRBJ1-1; D not resolved. There are 14 residues in the CDR3. Trimming took off 1 base at V and 0 bases at J, with 6 bases between the two ends. Per the germline V gene, CDR1 is KGHPV and CDR2 is FQNQEV (reference sequence). This chain's CDR3 is CASSLYNANTEVFF. Incomplete CDR3 DNA: TGTGCCAGCAGTCTGTACAATGCAAACACAGAAGTCTTC.

Points on this clone: Gene labels here are mouse ones. Read coverage stops 1 residue before the CDR3 terminus; the germline J gene supplies the remainder. J is TRBJ1-2 and V is TRBV26; D gene uncertain. The V end lost 2 bases, the J end lost 5 bases, and 6 bases lay between the germline ends. The CDR3 covers 12 residues. Per germline, CDR1 KGHPV and CDR2 FQNQEV (reference sequence). CDR3 region: CASSLEGSDYTF. Partial CDR3 DNA: TGTGCCAGCAGTCTGGAGGGTTCCGACTACACC.

In regard to this clone: Germline and genes: mouse. Incomplete CDR3 DNA: TGTGCCAGCAGTGAAGCAGAAACGCTGTAT. It encodes CASSEAETLY. The full-length CDR3 reads as CASSEAETLYF. The chain is built from TRBV14 and TRBJ2-3; no clear D gene. The sequence runs out 1 residue before the end of the CDR3; the remainder is reconstructed from the germline J gene. This CDR3 is built from 11 residues. Trimming took off 4 bases at V and 3 bases at J, with 3 bases between the two ends. Germline values: CDR1 SGHDT, CDR2 FRDEAV.